The 3 T cell receptor beta chains presented below share a single source sample, sequenced in a study of blood T cell repertoires in COVID-19 (dated by TCRdb to about 2020). The receptor library was made with the immunoSEQ multiplex PCR assay. The source is immuneACCESS, and TCRdb retained only in-frame sequences with V and J called. Part of the clones is not carried over; for the studies checked, unresolved V genes explain less than half of this, and the remainder is unexplained. The sample includes about 260,000 clones, with approximately 90% observed a single time. The top ten hold roughly 0.95% of the sample. The sample was PBMCs or T cells enriched from blood (not recorded which). Source of these receptors: a man aged 45-65 years who had been exposed to COVID-19.

This clone has only one observation. This chain uses TRBV28 with TRBJ2-3; a possible D gene is TRBD1 (5 bases). Looked up from germline, CDR1 is MDHEN and CDR2 is SYDVKM. Trimming left V 6 bases short and J 1 base short, with 5 bases between. The CDR3 contains 12 residues. The CDR3 coding sequence is TGTGCCAGCAGCAGGGGCACAGATACGCAGTATTTT. This gives the protein CASSRGTDTQYF.

This clone was seen only once. CDR3 sequence reads: CASSQYTGGGQPQHF. CDR3 sequence (DNA): TGTGCCAGCAGCCAATACACAGGGGGAGGTCAGCCCCAGCATTTT. The chain employs TRBV6-1 and TRBJ1-5, with 8 bases fitting TRBD1. The germline V gene encodes CDR1 MNHNS and CDR2 SASEGT. The CDR3 extends over 15 amino acids. Unmatched junction bases numbered 10, after V lost 6 bases and J lost 6 bases.

This rearrangement joins TRBV27 to TRBJ2-7, with 13 bases lining up with TRBD2. CDR3 length equals 17 residues. Unmatched junction bases numbered 7, after V lost 5 bases and J lost 0 bases. CDR1 is MNHEY and CDR2 is SMNVEV in the germline V gene (reference sequence). The chain's CDR3 is CASSKGLAGTSSYEQYV. DNA for the CDR3: TGTGCCAGCAGTAAGGGACTAGCGGGAACCAGCTCCTACGAGCAGTACGTC.